This T cell receptor beta chain was recovered during a study of regulatory T cells in long-lasting Graves disease. The CDR3 is 12 amino acids. The germline V gene encodes CDR1 DFQATT and CDR2 SNEGSKA (reference sequence). There are many counts of this clonotype. Time point reported: newly diagnosed GD, antithyroid drugs for less than 3 months. From PBMCs, RNA was extracted and then used to make the TCR library. American Thyroid Association guidelines were used to diagnose Graves' disease. For TCR beta, libraries came from iRepertoire HTBI primers and Arm-PCR of CDR3 regions. In TCRdb, the multiplex PCR reads were re-called with MiXCR into one record per CDR3 protein. Here the sample spans about 500,000 distinct CDR3 sequences, under 20% being singletons. This sample was shared with a second study, whose subject was T cells in Graves' hyperthyroidism and ophthalmopathy. That source reports: From stable hyperthyroidism, ophthalmopathy was separated by a 13 V-J model.

The chain has TRBV20-1 and TRBJ2-3, with TRBD1 identical over 7 bases. The end of the DNA fits TRBJ2-1 better, so the J call may be wrong. This material consisted of peripheral blood mononuclear cells (PBMCs), taken at new diagnosis, from a patient treated with antithyroid drugs. The clonotype comes from a man aged 35 to 55 with Graves disease. CDR3 nucleotide sequence: TGCAGTGCTCGACAGGGAGTACTTGAGCAGTTCTTC. Its protein product is CSARQGVLEQFF.